This TCR beta chain was sequenced in a study of diagnostic markers for celiac disease (dated by TCRdb to about 2020). The sequencer listed for this sample is Illumina MiSeq. The reads underwent TCRdb reprocessing, giving one record for each CDR3 protein sequence and no DNA. The sample table records 5,500 to 7,000 distinct CDR3 sequences. The ten largest clones represent over 4.5% of the sample. The CDR3 sequence holds 12 residues, the cysteine and phenylalanine included. DNA was not recorded. Sequences SGHNT (CDR1) and YYREEE (CDR2) are obtained from the germline V gene (reference sequence). As concerns this clonotype: Its antigen is currently not known.

The V and J genes are TRBV5-4 and TRBJ1-6. Specimen: either unsorted cells or a sorted T cell fraction (not recorded which). This TCR was recovered from a human donor. This table probably holds off-target reads from a library built for another chain. The CDR3: CASSLDDSPLHF.